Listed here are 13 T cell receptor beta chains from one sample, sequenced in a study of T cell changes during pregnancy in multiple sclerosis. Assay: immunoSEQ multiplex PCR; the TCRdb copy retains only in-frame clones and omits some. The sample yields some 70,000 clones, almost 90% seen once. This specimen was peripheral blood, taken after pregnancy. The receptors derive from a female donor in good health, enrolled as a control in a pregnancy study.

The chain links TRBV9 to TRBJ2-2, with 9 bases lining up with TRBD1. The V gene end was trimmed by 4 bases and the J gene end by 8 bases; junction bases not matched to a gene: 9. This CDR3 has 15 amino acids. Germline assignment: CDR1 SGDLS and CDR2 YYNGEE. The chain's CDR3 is CASSTRTGAPGELFF. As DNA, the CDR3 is TGTGCCAGCAGCACCCGGACAGGGGCCCCTGGGGAGCTGTTTTTT.

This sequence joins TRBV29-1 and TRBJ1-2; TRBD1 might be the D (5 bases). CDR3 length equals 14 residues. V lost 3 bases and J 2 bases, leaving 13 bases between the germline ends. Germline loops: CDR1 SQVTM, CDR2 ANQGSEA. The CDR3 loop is CSVERQGENYGYTF. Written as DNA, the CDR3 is TGCAGCGTTGAGAGGCAGGGCGAAAACTATGGCTACACCTTC.

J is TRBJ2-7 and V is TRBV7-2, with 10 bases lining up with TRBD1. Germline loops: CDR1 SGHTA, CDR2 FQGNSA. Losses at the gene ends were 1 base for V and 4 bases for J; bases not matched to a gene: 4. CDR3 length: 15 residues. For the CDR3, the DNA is TGTGCCAGCAGCTTAGGACAGGGGGCTATTTACGAGCAGTACTTC. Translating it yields CASSLGQGAIYEQYF.

The CDR3 sequence is CSVDPLYTF. CDR3 DNA: TGCAGCGTTGACCCCTTGTACACCTTC. The chain carries TRBV29-1 and TRBJ1-2; unclear D gene. Trimming pared 3 bases from V and 11 bases from J, leaving 7 bases between. In germline, CDR1 is SQVTM, CDR2 ANQGSEA. The CDR3 contains 9 residues.

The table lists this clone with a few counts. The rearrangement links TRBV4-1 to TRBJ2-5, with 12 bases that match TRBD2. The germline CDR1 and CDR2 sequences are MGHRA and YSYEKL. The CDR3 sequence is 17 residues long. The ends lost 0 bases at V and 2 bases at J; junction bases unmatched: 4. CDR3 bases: TGCGCCAGCAGCCAAGACGGACTAGCGGGACGACAAGAGACCCAGTACTTC. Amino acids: CASSQDGLAGRQETQYF.

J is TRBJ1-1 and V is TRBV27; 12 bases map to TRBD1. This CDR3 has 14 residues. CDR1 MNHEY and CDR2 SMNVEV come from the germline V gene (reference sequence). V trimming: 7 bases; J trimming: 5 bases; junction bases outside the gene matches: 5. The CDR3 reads CASKGTGGGTEAFF. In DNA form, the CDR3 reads TGTGCCAGCAAAGGGACAGGGGGCGGTACTGAAGCTTTCTTT.

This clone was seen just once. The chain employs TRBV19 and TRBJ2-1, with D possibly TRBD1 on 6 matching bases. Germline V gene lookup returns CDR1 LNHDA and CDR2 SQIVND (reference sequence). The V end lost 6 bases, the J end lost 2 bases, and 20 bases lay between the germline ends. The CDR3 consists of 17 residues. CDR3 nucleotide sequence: TGTGCCAGTAGACGACCGGGACACCGAAACCCCTACAATGAGCAGTTCTTC. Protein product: CASRRPGHRNPYNEQFF. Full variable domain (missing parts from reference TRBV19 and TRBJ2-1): DGGITQSPKYLFRKEGQNVTLSCEQNLNHDAMYWYRQDPGQGLRLIYYSQIVNDFQKGDIAEGYSVSREKKESFPLTVTSAQKNPTAFYLCASRRPGHRNPYNEQFFGPGTRLTVL.

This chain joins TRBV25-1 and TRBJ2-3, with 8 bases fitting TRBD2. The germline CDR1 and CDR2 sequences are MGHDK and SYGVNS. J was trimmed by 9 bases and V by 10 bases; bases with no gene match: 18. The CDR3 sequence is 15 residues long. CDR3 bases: TGTGCCATCGAAAGGGCGGGGGGCCTCACGGGGACGCAGTATTTT. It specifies CAIERAGGLTGTQYF.

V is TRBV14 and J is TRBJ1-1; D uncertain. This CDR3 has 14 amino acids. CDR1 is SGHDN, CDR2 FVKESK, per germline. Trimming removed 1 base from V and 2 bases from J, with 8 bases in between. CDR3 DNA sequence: TGTGCCAGCAGCCAAGGGCACAGTAACACTGAAGCTTTCTTT. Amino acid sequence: CASSQGHSNTEAFF.

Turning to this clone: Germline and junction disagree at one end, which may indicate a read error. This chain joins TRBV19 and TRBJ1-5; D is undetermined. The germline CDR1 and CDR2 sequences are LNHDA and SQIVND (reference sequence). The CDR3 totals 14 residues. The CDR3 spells CASIFRAGNQPQHF. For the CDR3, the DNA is TGTGCCAGCATTTTCCGAGCAGGCAACCAGCCCCAGCATTTT.

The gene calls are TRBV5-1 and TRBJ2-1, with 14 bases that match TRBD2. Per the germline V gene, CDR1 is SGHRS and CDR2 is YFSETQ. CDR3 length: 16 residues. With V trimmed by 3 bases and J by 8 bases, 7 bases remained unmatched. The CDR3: CASSSGLAGGRDEQFF. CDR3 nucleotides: TGCGCCAGCAGCTCAGGACTAGCGGGAGGCCGGGATGAGCAGTTCTTC.

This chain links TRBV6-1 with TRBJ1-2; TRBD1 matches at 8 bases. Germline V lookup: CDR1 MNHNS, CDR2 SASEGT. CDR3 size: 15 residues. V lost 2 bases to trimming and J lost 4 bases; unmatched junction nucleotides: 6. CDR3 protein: CASSERAGGPYGYTF. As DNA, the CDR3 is TGTGCCAGCAGTGAACGAGCAGGGGGCCCCTATGGCTACACCTTC.

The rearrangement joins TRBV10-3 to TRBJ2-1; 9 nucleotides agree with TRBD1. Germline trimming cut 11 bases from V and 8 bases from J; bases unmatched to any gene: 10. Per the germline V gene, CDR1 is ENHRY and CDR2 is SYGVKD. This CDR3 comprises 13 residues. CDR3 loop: CAAGTGSNDEQFF. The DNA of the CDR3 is TGTGCCGCCGGGACAGGGAGTAACGATGAGCAGTTCTTC.